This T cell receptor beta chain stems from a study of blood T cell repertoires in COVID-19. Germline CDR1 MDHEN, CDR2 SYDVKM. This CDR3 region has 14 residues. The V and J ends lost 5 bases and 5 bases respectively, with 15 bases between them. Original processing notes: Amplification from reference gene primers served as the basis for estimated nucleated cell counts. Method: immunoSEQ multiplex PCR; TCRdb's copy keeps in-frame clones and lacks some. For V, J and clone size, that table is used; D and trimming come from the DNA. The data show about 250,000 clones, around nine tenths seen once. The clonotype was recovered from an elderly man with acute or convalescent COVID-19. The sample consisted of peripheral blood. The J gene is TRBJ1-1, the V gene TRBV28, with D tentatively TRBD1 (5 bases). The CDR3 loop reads CASSPRAAATEAFF. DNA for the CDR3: TGTGCCAGCAGTCCCAGGGCCGCGGCGACTGAAGCTTTCTTT.